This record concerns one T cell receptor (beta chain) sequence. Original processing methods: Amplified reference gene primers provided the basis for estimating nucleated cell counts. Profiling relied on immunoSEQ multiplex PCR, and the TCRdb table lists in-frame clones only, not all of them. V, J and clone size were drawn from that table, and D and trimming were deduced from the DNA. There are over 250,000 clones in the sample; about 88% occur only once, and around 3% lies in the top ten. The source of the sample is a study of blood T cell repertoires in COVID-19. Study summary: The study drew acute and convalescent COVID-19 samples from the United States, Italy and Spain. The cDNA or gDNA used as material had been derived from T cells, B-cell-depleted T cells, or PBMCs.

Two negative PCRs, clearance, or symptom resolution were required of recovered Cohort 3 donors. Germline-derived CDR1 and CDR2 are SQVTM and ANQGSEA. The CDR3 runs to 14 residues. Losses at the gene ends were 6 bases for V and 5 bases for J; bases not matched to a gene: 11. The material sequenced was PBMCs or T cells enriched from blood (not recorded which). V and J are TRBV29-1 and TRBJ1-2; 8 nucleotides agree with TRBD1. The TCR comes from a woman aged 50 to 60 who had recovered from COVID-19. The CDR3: CSVQYGQGAYGYTF. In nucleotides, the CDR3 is TGCAGCGTCCAATATGGACAGGGAGCTTATGGCTACACCTTC.